This TCR beta chain was captured by sequencing in a study of T cell repertoires in cytomegalovirus infection. The wider study: Matching HLA type and CMV infection were both indicated by public TCR beta signatures.

General observations from the study: There were HLA-C-restricted CMV-specific TCR beta clonotypes dominating the ex vivo response.

In TCRdb, the reads were re-called with MiXCR into one record per CDR3 protein. The repertoire holds approximately 65,000 distinct CDR3 sequences, with around 20% as singletons. A note on this clonotype: Its antigen is undetermined.

The sample here was CD8+ T cells from cultured PBMCs, taken from culture after CMV antigen stimulation. This receptor was obtained from a human donor in good health (CMV status not recorded). Some clones in this sample may be carry-over from other donors' samples.

The CDR3, as DNA: TGTGCCAGCAGCCGCGGACAGGGGAAAGGAGCTTTCTTT. Translating it yields CASSRGQGKGAFF. The rearrangement uses TRBV7-2 and TRBJ1-1; 9 nucleotides align to TRBD1. The CDR3 is made up of 13 amino acids. The J segment lost 10 bases and the V segment lost 5 bases, leaving 8 bases of the junction unmatched. CDR1 is SGHTA and CDR2 is FQGNSA in the germline V gene.